This T cell receptor (beta chain) came from a study of metastatic and nonmetastatic thyroid tumors. In the study overall: Repertoire comparison spanned blood and tumor or nodule tissue of malignant and benign thyroid patients.

Before thyroid surgery, none of the patients had received any treatment. TCRdb re-analyzed the PCR reads through MiXCR. The sample holds more than 50,000 clones, about 20% seen once. The table lists this clone with many counts. Trimming took 2 bases from V and 5 from J, leaving 13 bases between them. The CDR3 extends over 13 amino acids. Germline CDR1 reads DFQATT; CDR2 reads SNEGSKA (reference sequence). The TCR originated in a female donor with papillary thyroid cancer or a benign thyroid nodule (not recorded which). Some clones in this sample may be carry-over from other donors' samples. The chain uses TRBV20-1 and TRBJ2-7; D unresolved. Sequencing was done on a sample of blood. The CDR3 is CSARSGLRNEQYF. CDR3 DNA sequence: TGCAGTGCTAGATCCGGGCTTCGAAACGAGCAGTACTTC.